Detailed here is one T cell receptor (beta chain). The antigen it binds to is not known. No base-level quality is on record; no much larger clone is a single base apart. TCRbeta CDR3 regions were amplified from genomic DNA by means of the immunoSEQ Assay, a bias-controlled multiplex PCR. In the original analysis: The number of nucleated cells in each sample was estimated by amplification of reference gene primers within the assay. To quantify the absolute abundance of each unique TCRbeta CDR3 rearrangement, sequence reads were collapsed and filtered. For each sample, productive Simpson clonality was calculated as the square root of Simpson's diversity index over productive rearrangements. The table was pulled from immuneACCESS by TCRdb, which kept in-frame rearrangements only. Such tables lose some clones; where checked, under half of the loss comes from unresolved V genes, and the rest has no known cause. That table furnishes V, J and clone size, whereas the DNA furnished D and trimming. Here the sample has about 220,000 clones; approximately 78% occur a single time. The ten largest account for less than 6% of the sample.

V loses 4 bases at its end and J loses 6 bases; junction bases beyond the gene matches: 10. From a lookup of the germline V gene (reference sequence), CDR1 and CDR2 are SGHNT and YYREEE. Including the terminal cysteine and phenylalanine, the CDR3 comprises 15 residues. Only CDR3 DNA is held: 45 bases, read in frame from base 1. In Seattle, one collaborating source enrolled patients while the infection was active and tracked those patients longitudinally over the course of disease. Whole blood was collected in K2EDTA tubes by collaborating institutions according to the institutions' own protocols. Collaborator samples were shipped for TCRbeta analysis as frozen whole blood, isolated PBMCs, or DNA extracted from either sample type. These data come from a study of blood T cell repertoires in COVID-19 (dated by TCRdb to 2018 to 2021). In the study overall: Samples from collaborators originated in the United States, Italy and Spain and spanned both the acute and convalescent phases of COVID-19. The prospective study material was composed of cDNA or gDNA derived from T cells, B-cell-depleted T cells, or PBMCs. The dataset comprised deeply sampled blood TCRbeta repertoires from subjects exposed to, actively infected with, or recovered from COVID-19. A freely available public database, intended as a resource for researchers studying the immune response to SARS-CoV-2, is where the repertoires were released. Samples came from the ongoing ImmuneRACE study (first 160 participants) plus 1,254 subjects from 6 global collaborators. Nearly every sample came with metadata listing a de-identified subject ID, COVID-19 status, age in years and sex. HLA class I and class II types, where available, came from metadata supplied by the sample provider rather than from assay-based typing.

Summary of the overall study and its limitations: How much clinical and demographic metadata was included differed by source and by participant, and the metadata was provided uncurated.

In this chain, TRBV5-4 is recombined with TRBJ1-1; 9 central bases correspond to TRBD1. Sequencing used peripheral blood. This clonotype was sampled from a woman in her 70s with COVID-19, enrolled during active disease. CDR3 loop: CASSSTGGARSEAFF. The bases are TGTGCCAGCAGCAGTACAGGGGGCGCAAGGTCTGAAGCTTTCTTT.